A single sample gave rise to the 22 T cell receptor beta chains below, sequenced in a study of blood T cells in healthy people across ages. Then a second PCR, running about 6 to 11 cycles, was carried out with a sample-barcoded 5' primer and a J-beta primer mix. TCRdb called the 5' RACE reads again in MiXCR, with one record for every CDR3 protein. The sample has hundreds of thousands of distinct CDR3 sequences; about 29% are singletons. Another study also made use of these data, one on T cells of mothers and their children.

The sequenced material came from blood. The receptors stem from a boy between 2 and 10 years old in good health.

A few counts support this clonotype. The rearrangement uses TRBV5-1 and TRBJ1-1; a possible D gene is TRBD1 (5 bases). Germline values: CDR1 SGHRS, CDR2 YFSETQ. With 6 bases removed from V and 1 base from J, the gap between germline ends came to 13 bases. The CDR3 spans 14 residues. In DNA, the CDR3 is TGCGCCAGCAATACAGGTTGGAAGAACACTGAAGCTTTCTTT. It translates to CASNTGWKNTEAFF.

The chain uses TRBV6-5 and TRBJ1-1, with D possibly being TRBD1 (5 bases). Germline loops: CDR1 MNHEY, CDR2 SVGAGI. The V end was cut by 2 bases, the J end by 1 base, with 14 bases between. This CDR3 has 16 residues. The CDR3 DNA reads TGTGCCAGCAGTTACCTTGGGTGGAGGGGGAACACTGAAGCTTTCTTT. Its protein product is CASSYLGWRGNTEAFF.

This clonotype occurred many times. The chain employs TRBV7-3 and TRBJ2-3; 15 bases align to TRBD2. Germline CDR1 and CDR2: SGHTA and FQGTGA. The J segment lost 1 base and the V segment lost 5 bases, leaving 7 bases of the junction unmatched. The CDR3 runs to 18 residues. The CDR3 DNA reads as TGTGCCAGCAGCCAGCGGACTAGCGGGGGGGGTGGCACAGATACGCAGTATTTT. Translation: CASSQRTSGGGGTDTQYF.

CDR3 nucleotides: TGTGCCAGCAGCCCTCACGGGAGGGAAGAGACCCAGTACTTC. Protein: CASSPHGREETQYF. V gene TRBV7-2 combines with J gene TRBJ2-5, with 8 bases identical to TRBD2. The CDR3 covers 14 residues. Germline V gene lookup returns CDR1 SGHTA and CDR2 FQGNSA. V shed 5 bases, J shed 3 bases, and the junction held 5 bases outside the gene matches.

This rearrangement joins TRBV12-5 to TRBJ1-6; D not certain. Germline V gene sequence: CDR1 LGHNT, CDR2 FRNRAP. The V and J ends lost 6 bases and 6 bases respectively, with 6 bases between them. The CDR3 has 12 residues. This chain's CDR3 is CASGQSNSPLHF. CDR3 coding DNA: TGTGCTAGTGGACAGAGTAATTCACCCCTCCACTTT.

This chain uses TRBV5-1 with TRBJ1-1; D not resolved. CDR3 length: 13 amino acids. V lost 8 bases and J lost 1, with 12 bases in between. Germline loops: CDR1 SGHRS, CDR2 YFSETQ. The CDR3 is CASQLTQNTEAFF. As DNA, the CDR3 is TGCGCCAGTCAATTGACCCAGAACACTGAAGCTTTCTTT.

The CDR3 sequence is CASSQDLAGATNEKLFF. CDR3 coding DNA: TGTGCCAGCAGCCAAGATTTGGCCGGTGCAACTAATGAAAAACTGTTTTTT. V and J are TRBV4-2 and TRBJ1-4; no clear D. This CDR3 is built from 17 residues. Trimming removed 0 bases from V and 0 bases from J, with 11 bases in between. Germline assignment: CDR1 LGHNA and CDR2 YNFKEQ.

This chain joins TRBV7-2 and TRBJ2-4; either TRBD1 or TRBD2 may fit D (6 bases each). The germline CDR1 and CDR2 sequences are SGHTA and FQGNSA. The CDR3 runs to 15 residues. V lost 5 bases to trimming and J lost 7 bases, with 18 bases between them. The CDR3 DNA follows: TGTGCCAGCAGCCCGTGGACGGGGGCGGGGAACATTCAGTACTTC. Translating it yields CASSPWTGAGNIQYF.

V usage is TRBV6-5 and J usage is TRBJ2-5, with 10 bases fitting TRBD2. The CDR3 spans 16 residues. The trim removed 2 bases at V and 5 bases at J, leaving 8 bases unmatched. Germline values: CDR1 MNHEY, CDR2 SVGAGI. The chain's CDR3 is CASSYMASGRRETQYF. In nucleotides, the CDR3 is TGTGCCAGCAGTTACATGGCTAGCGGGAGACGGGAGACCCAGTACTTC.

V and J are TRBV4-1 and TRBJ2-4, with 7 bases that match TRBD1. The germline gives CDR1 MGHRA, CDR2 YSYEKL. V was clipped by 4 bases and J by 0 bases; unmatched bases: 12. The CDR3 runs to 18 residues. The CDR3: CASSPGARTGLAKNIQYF. The CDR3 nucleotides read TGCGCCAGCAGCCCAGGGGCTAGGACAGGTCTAGCCAAAAACATTCAGTACTTC.

This clonotype occurred a few times. V is TRBV9 and J is TRBJ1-3, with D possibly being TRBD1 (6 bases). Germline CDR1 SGDLS, CDR2 YYNGEE. The CDR3 sequence is 13 residues long. The germline V and J ends were trimmed by 0 bases and 7 bases, with 8 bases remaining between them. CDR3 protein: CASSVAQGNTIYF. The CDR3 nucleotides read TGTGCCAGCAGCGTAGCCCAGGGGAACACCATATATTTT.

The rearrangement joins TRBV12-3 or TRBV12-4 to TRBJ2-5; 7 bases fit TRBD1. The DNA end is more similar to TRBJ2-7, so the J call may be wrong. This CDR3 region has 14 residues. Written as DNA, the CDR3 is TGTGCCAGCAGCAGACGACAGGGAGCCTACGAGCAGTACTTC. Translated, it gives CASSRRQGAYEQYF.

The chain has TRBV5-4 and TRBJ1-1; D gene unclear. Per germline, CDR1 SGHNT and CDR2 YYREEE (reference sequence). V dropped 0 bases and J dropped 1 base, with 13 bases sitting between them. This CDR3 region has 16 residues. This chain's CDR3 is CASSLDWTPTNTEAFF. In DNA form, the CDR3 reads TGTGCCAGCAGCTTGGACTGGACCCCGACGAACACTGAAGCTTTCTTT.

The chain couples TRBV6-2 or TRBV6-3 to TRBJ2-4, with D tentatively TRBD2 (5 bases). Germline CDR1 and CDR2: MNHEY and SVGEGT. V was pared by 0 bases and J by 0 bases, with 12 bases between. The CDR3 is made up of 17 amino acids. The CDR3 bases are TGTGCCAGCAGTTACTCGAACAGCGAGGGAGCCAAAAACATTCAGTACTTC. It encodes CASSYSNSEGAKNIQYF.

The V and J genes are TRBV20-1 and TRBJ2-5; 9 bases map to TRBD1. TRBJ2-1 matches the DNA end more closely, so the J call is doubtful. The CDR3 covers 14 residues. CDR1 DFQATT and CDR2 SNEGSKA come from the germline V gene (reference sequence). The CDR3: CSAAWTGDVNEQFF. CDR3 coding DNA: TGCAGTGCTGCCTGGACAGGGGACGTTAATGAGCAGTTCTTC.

This clonotype was counted only a few times. Sequence at one end of the junction differs from germline and may be a read error. The chain employs TRBV5-6 and TRBJ2-5, with D possibly called TRBD1 or TRBD2 (6 bases each). CDR3 length: 12 residues. Germline-derived CDR1 and CDR2 are SGHDT and YYEEEE. The CDR3 nucleotides are TGTGCCAGCAGCTTGTTGGGGGGCCCAGAGTTCTTC. The encoded protein is CASSLLGGPEFF.

The chain uses TRBV4-1 and TRBJ2-1; D is possibly TRBD1 or TRBD2 (5 bases each). The J call is doubtful: the DNA matches TRBJ2-5 better. This CDR3 spans 16 amino acids. CDR1 MGHRA and CDR2 YSYEKL come from the germline V gene. The DNA for the CDR3 is TGCGCCAGCAGCCTACAGCTAGGGACGCAAGGGGAGACCCAGTACTTC. Its translation: CASSLQLGTQGETQYF.

The table lists this clonotype with a few counts. The V gene is TRBV2, the J gene TRBJ1-1; D possibly corresponds to TRBD1 (6 bases). The CDR3 runs to 16 residues. Trimming pared 1 base from V and 6 bases from J, leaving 18 bases between. The germline CDR1 and CDR2 sequences are SNHLY and FYNNEI. CDR3 DNA sequence: TGTGCCAGCAGTGAAGAAAGAGGGGGTATGTGGGCTGAAGCTTTCTTT. This encodes CASSEERGGMWAEAFF. Complete variable domain (other parts from reference TRBV2 and TRBJ1-1): EPEVTQTPSHQVTQMGQEVILRCVPISNHLYFYWYRQILGQKVEFLVSFYNNEISEKSEIFDDQFSVERPDGSNFTLKIRSTKLEDSAMYFCASSEERGGMWAEAFFGQGTRLTVV.

In this sample, this clonotype turned up a few times. The CDR3 DNA sequence: TGCGCCAGCAGCTTGTGGGCTAGCGGAGACCCTAGTCCAAAAGAGACCCAGTACTTC. Translation: CASSLWASGDPSPKETQYF. This chain joins TRBV5-1 and TRBJ2-5; 7 bases align to TRBD2. With V trimmed by 1 base and J by 3 bases, 18 bases remained unmatched. Germline CDR1 SGHRS, CDR2 YFSETQ. This CDR3 is built from 19 residues.

This clonotype turned up a few times. The chain joins TRBV5-1 to TRBJ2-6; no clear D. The CDR3 loop spans 19 amino acids. Trimming stripped 0 bases from V and 0 bases from J, with 16 bases between. Germline V lookup: CDR1 SGHRS, CDR2 YFSETQ. This CDR3 is CASSLGTGGSVSGANVLTF. The CDR3 DNA sequence: TGCGCCAGCAGCTTGGGTACGGGCGGTAGTGTCTCTGGGGCCAACGTCCTGACTTTC.

The chain couples TRBV10-3 to TRBJ2-2; either TRBD1 or TRBD2 may fit D (7 bases each). Trimming removed 7 bases at V and 7 bases at J, with 19 bases between. The length of the CDR3 is 15 residues. In germline, CDR1 is ENHRY, CDR2 SYGVKD. This chain's CDR3 is CAIKGASGLDGELFF. CDR3 DNA sequence: TGTGCCATCAAGGGGGCTAGCGGCTTGGACGGGGAGCTGTTTTTT.

This clonotype was counted a few times. The rearrangement joins TRBV7-9 to TRBJ2-5; 8 bases map to TRBD1. CDR1 SEHNR and CDR2 FQNEAQ come from the germline V gene (reference sequence). Trimming at V came to 5 bases and at J to 1 base, leaving 6 bases not matched to a gene. The CDR3 has 15 residues. The DNA for the CDR3 is TGTGCCAGCAGCCCATCGGACAGGGCCCAAGAGACCCAGTACTTC. Translating gives CASSPSDRAQETQYF.